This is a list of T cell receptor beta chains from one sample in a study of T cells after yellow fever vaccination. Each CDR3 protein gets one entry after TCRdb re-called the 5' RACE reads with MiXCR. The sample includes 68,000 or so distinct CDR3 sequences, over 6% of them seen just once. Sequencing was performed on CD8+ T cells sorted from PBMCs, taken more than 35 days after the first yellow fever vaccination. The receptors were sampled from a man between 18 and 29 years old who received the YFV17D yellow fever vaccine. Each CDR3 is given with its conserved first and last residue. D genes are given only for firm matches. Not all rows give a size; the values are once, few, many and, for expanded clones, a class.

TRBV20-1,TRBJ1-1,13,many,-,TGCAGTGCCCGACGGGAGGGGGTAGCTGAAGCTTTCTTT,CSARREGVAEAFF
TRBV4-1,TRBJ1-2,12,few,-,TGCGCCAGCAGCCAGGGTCCCTATGGCTACACCTTC,CASSQGPYGYTF
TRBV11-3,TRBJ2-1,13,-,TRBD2,TGTGCCAGCAGCGAGCGGGGGCGAAATGAGCAGTTCTTC,CASSERGRNEQFF
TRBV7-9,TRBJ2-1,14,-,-,TGTGCCAGCTCCTGGGGCGCTACCTACAATGAGCAGTTCTTC,CASSWGATYNEQFF
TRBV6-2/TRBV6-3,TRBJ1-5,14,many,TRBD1,TGTGCCAGCAGCGAACAAGGGGGCGGTCAGCCCCAGCATTTT,CASSEQGGGQPQHF
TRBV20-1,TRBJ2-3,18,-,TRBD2,TGCAGTGCTCGACTAGCGGGGGCCGGTGCCCGTTTCACAGATACGCAGTATTTT,CSARLAGAGARFTDTQYF
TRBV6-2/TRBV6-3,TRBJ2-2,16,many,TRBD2,TGTGCCAGCAGTCGCGGCGGGGGGCCGAACACCGGGGAGCTGTTTTTT,CASSRGGGPNTGELFF
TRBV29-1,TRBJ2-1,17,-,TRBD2,TGCAGCGTGCGCGGACTAGCGGGGGGCTTGGGGGGCTGGGAGCAGTTCTTC,CSVRGLAGGLGGWEQFF
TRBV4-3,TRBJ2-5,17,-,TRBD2,TGCGCCAGCAGCCCTAGACTAGCGGGGGGCCCCCAGGAGACCCAGTACTTC,CASSPRLAGGPQETQYF
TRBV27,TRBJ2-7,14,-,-,TGTGCCAGCAGTTTAGGGTCAGGGTACTACGAGCAGTACTTC,CASSLGSGYYEQYF
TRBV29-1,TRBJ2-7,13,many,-,TGCAGCGTTGAATGGGACAAAGACTACGAGCAGTACTTC,CSVEWDKDYEQYF
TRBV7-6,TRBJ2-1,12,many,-,TGTGCCAGCAGCTCAGGAATAGGACAGTTGTTCTTC,CASSSGIGQLFF
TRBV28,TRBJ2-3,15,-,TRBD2,TGTGCCAGCAGTTTGGGGGTAGTAGCGGGGCCAAAGGAGTATTTT,CASSLGVVAGPKEYF
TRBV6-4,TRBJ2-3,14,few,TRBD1,TGTGCCAGCAGTGGGACAGGGGCCGCAGATACGCAGTATTTT,CASSGTGAADTQYF
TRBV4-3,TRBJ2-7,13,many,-,TGCGCCAGCAGCCAGGGGCCGGCTCGGGAGCAGTACTTC,CASSQGPAREQYF
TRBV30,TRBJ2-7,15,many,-,TGTGCCTGGAGTGCCCGTATCGGGGGACTCTACGAGCAGTACTTC,CAWSARIGGLYEQYF
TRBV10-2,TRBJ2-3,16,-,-,TGCGCCAGCAGCGGGGGCCCCCTCTTTAGCACAGATACGCAGTATTTT,CASSGGPLFSTDTQYF
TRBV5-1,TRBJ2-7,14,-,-,TGCGCCAGCAGCCCCCGGGACTTTTCCTACGAGCAGTACTTC,CASSPRDFSYEQYF
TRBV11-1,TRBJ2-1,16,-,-,TGTGCCAGCAGCCCGGAAGCGAGGAGATCCTACAATGAGCAGTTCTTC,CASSPEARRSYNEQFF
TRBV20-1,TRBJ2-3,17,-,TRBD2,TGCAGTGCTTCACTGGGACTAGCGGGGGGGCGGGCAGATACGCAGTATTTT,CSASLGLAGGRADTQYF
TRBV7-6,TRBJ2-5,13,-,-,TGTGCCAGCAGTTTACTTGGGCAAGAGACCCAGTACTTC,CASSLLGQETQYF
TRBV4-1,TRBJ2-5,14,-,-,TGCGCCAGCCAAGGTTGGGGGCCGGAAGAGACCCAGTACTTC,CASQGWGPEETQYF
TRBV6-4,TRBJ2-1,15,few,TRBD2,TGTGCCAGCAGTCCCTTCGGGGGGGCTAACAATGAGCAGTTCTTC,CASSPFGGANNEQFF
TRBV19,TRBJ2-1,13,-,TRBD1,TGTGCCAGTAGCACGACAGGGGATAATGAGCAGTTCTTC,CASSTTGDNEQFF
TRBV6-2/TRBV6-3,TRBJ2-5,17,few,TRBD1,TGTGCCAGCAGGACCGGGACAGGGAGCTCTCGCCAAGAGACCCAGTACTTC,CASRTGTGSSRQETQYF
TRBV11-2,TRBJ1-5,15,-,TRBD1,TGTGCCAGCAGCCCGGGACAGACCTCCCCTCAGCCCCAGCATTTT,CASSPGQTSPQPQHF
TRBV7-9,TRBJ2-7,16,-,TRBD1,TGTGCCAGCAGCCCTGGGGGGGACAGGGTCTCCTACGAGCAGTACTTC,CASSPGGDRVSYEQYF
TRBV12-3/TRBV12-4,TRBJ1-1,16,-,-,TGTGCCAGCAGCCCCCGGCCTCCAGGGAGGGCCACTGAAGCTTTCTTT,CASSPRPPGRATEAFF
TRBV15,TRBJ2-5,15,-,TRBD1,TGTGCCACCAGCAGGAGAGGGACAGACCAAGAGACCCAGTACTTC,CATSRRGTDQETQYF
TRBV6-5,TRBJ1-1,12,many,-,TGTGCCAGCAGTTATGGGGGGACTGAAGCTTTCTTT,CASSYGGTEAFF
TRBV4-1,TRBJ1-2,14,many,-,TGCGCCAGCAGCCAGGCCTTCGGGGACTATGGCTACACCTTC,CASSQAFGDYGYTF
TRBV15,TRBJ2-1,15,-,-,TGTGCCACCAGCAGAGAAGTAGGGTCGCCGCATGAGCAGTTCTTC,CATSREVGSPHEQFF
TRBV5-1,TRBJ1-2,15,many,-,TGCGCCAGCAGCTTGGAGCCAGGGTCTAACTATGGCTACACCTTC,CASSLEPGSNYGYTF
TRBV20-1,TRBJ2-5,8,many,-,TGCAGTGCTGGGACCCAGTACTTC,CSAGTQYF
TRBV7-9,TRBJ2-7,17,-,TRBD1,TGTGCCAGCAGCTTGGCGCGTTGGACAGGGGGCAGGAACGAGCAGTACTTC,CASSLARWTGGRNEQYF
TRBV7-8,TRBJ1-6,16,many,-,TGTGCCAGCAGCTCTCGGACCAGCTCCTATAATTCACCCCTCCACTTT,CASSSRTSSYNSPLHF
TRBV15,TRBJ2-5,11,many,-,TGTGCCACCAGACTCCAAGAGACCCAGTACTTC,CATRLQETQYF